Below are 21 T cell receptor beta chains sequenced from a single sample in a study of blood T cell repertoires in COVID-19. This table comes from immunoSEQ multiplex PCR, and its TCRdb copy is limited to in-frame clones, with some not included. The repertoire holds about 160,000 clones, with around 85% as singletons. The material sequenced was peripheral blood. The receptors were gathered from a man aged 65 to 85 with acute or convalescent COVID-19.

This chain connects TRBV24-1 to TRBJ2-6; TRBD1 might be the D (5 bases). V was cut by 8 bases and J by 0 bases, with 10 bases left in between. The CDR3 runs 15 residues. Germline values: CDR1 KGHDR, CDR2 SFDVKD. DNA for the CDR3: TGTGCCACCAAATCGACAGCCTCTGGGGCCAACGTCCTGACTTTC. This encodes CATKSTASGANVLTF.

This chain connects TRBV19 to TRBJ1-1; D ambiguous. This CDR3 is 13 amino acids long. The germline V and J ends were trimmed by 5 bases and 3 bases, with 10 bases remaining between them. The germline gives CDR1 LNHDA, CDR2 SQIVND (reference sequence). The CDR3 is CASSWTRDTEAFF. The CDR3 nucleotides are TGTGCCAGTAGTTGGACGAGGGACACTGAAGCTTTCTTT.

The chain combines TRBV27 with TRBJ2-7; D may be TRBD1 (6 bases). There are 16 residues in the CDR3. The V and J ends lost 0 bases and 0 bases respectively, with 12 bases between them. CDR1 MNHEY and CDR2 SMNVEV come from the germline V gene (reference sequence). The CDR3 spells CASSLSDSEYSYEQYF. As DNA, the CDR3 is TGTGCCAGCAGTTTATCGGACAGCGAATACTCCTACGAGCAGTACTTC.

This rearrangement joins TRBV6-2 or TRBV6-3 to TRBJ1-2; TRBD1 might be the D (5 bases). CDR1 is MNHEY and CDR2 is SVGEGT in the germline V gene. The ends were cut back, 2 bases at V and 5 bases at J, with 21 bases in the middle. The CDR3 is made up of 17 amino acids. This chain's CDR3 is CASSYKWQGVIKYGYTF. The CDR3 DNA is TGTGCCAGCAGTTACAAGTGGCAGGGCGTTATTAAATATGGCTACACCTTC.

This clone was seen just once. CDR3 nucleotide sequence: TGTGCCAGCAGTGAGACTCGGGGGAGGGGCGGGAATGAGCAGTTCTTC. It yields the protein CASSETRGRGGNEQFF. V usage is TRBV2 and J usage is TRBJ2-1, with TRBD2 identical over 7 bases. Trimming removed 3 bases from V and 7 bases from J; junction bases left unmatched: 12. Germline-derived CDR1 and CDR2 are SNHLY and FYNNEI. The CDR3 covers 16 residues.

This chain links TRBV19 with TRBJ1-5; perhaps TRBD1 as D (5 bases). Between the trimmed V and J ends, which lost 1 base and 4 bases, there was a span of 11 bases. The CDR3 consists of 15 residues. Germline assignment: CDR1 LNHDA and CDR2 SQIVND (reference sequence). In nucleotides, the CDR3 is TGTGCCAGTAGTATAGGGCCGGGGGGAAATCAGCCCCAGCATTTT. Protein sequence: CASSIGPGGNQPQHF.

Here the CDR3 reads CASSSLAGWAGYEQYF. The CDR3 DNA is TGTGCCAGCAGCTCGTTAGCGGGTTGGGCCGGGTACGAGCAGTACTTC. The rearrangement joins TRBV5-6 to TRBJ2-7; TRBD2 agrees at 7 bases. The CDR3 contains 16 residues. V lost 3 bases, J lost 4 bases, and 13 bases stayed unmatched. CDR1 is SGHDT and CDR2 is YYEEEE in the germline V gene.

The genes are TRBV29-1 and TRBJ2-7; TRBD2 is a possible D gene (5 bases). V was pared by 5 bases and J by 4 bases, with 15 bases between. Germline loops: CDR1 SQVTM, CDR2 ANQGSEA. The CDR3 runs 13 residues. The CDR3 DNA sequence: TGCAGCGTTTCCCGCCCAGGCGGGTACGAGCAGTACTTC. Translating gives CSVSRPGGYEQYF.

The chain links TRBV2 to TRBJ2-2, with TRBD2 matching 10 bases. The CDR3 has 15 residues. Germline V gene data show CDR1 as SNHLY and CDR2 as FYNNEI. J lost 1 base, V lost 6 bases, and 2 bases had no gene match. The CDR3 coding sequence is TGTGCCAGCAGGAGACTAGCGGGGAACACCGGGGAGCTGTTTTTT. Its protein is CASRRLAGNTGELFF.

V gene TRBV19 combines with J gene TRBJ2-3, with D possibly being TRBD2 (5 bases). The CDR3 runs 13 residues. Trimming cost V 6 bases and J 2 bases, with 9 bases left between them. Per germline, CDR1 LNHDA and CDR2 SQIVND (reference sequence). The CDR3 protein is CASSLDFTDTQYF. In DNA, the CDR3 is TGTGCCAGTAGCCTGGACTTCACAGATACGCAGTATTTT. The full variable domain, completed using reference TRBV19 and TRBJ2-3, is DGGITQSPKYLFRKEGQNVTLSCEQNLNHDAMYWYRQDPGQGLRLIYYSQIVNDFQKGDIAEGYSVSREKKESFPLTVTSAQKNPTAFYLCASSLDFTDTQYFGPGTRLTVL.

V usage is TRBV11-3 and J usage is TRBJ2-5; 8 bases fit TRBD1. Germline CDR1 SGHNT, CDR2 YENEEA. Trimming removed 4 bases from V and 4 bases from J; junction bases left unmatched: 5. The CDR3 runs to 14 residues. CDR3 in DNA: TGTGCCAGCAGCTCCCGGACAGGGTCAGAGACCCAGTACTTC. It translates to CASSSRTGSETQYF.

The genes are TRBV6-1 and TRBJ2-3; TRBD1 might be the D (5 bases). This CDR3 is built from 14 residues. The germline V and J ends were trimmed by 1 base and 4 bases, with 9 bases remaining between them. Germline values: CDR1 MNHNS, CDR2 SASEGT. The CDR3 DNA follows: TGTGCCAGCAGTGAAGAGCTAGGGGCAGATACGCAGTATTTT. Translating gives CASSEELGADTQYF.

This sequence joins TRBV3-1 (or the pseudogene TRBV3-2) and TRBJ2-3, with D perhaps matching TRBD1 (5 bases). The CDR3 covers 13 residues. Trimming took 3 bases from V and 6 from J, leaving 10 bases between them. The germline V gene encodes CDR1 LGHDT and CDR2 YNNKEL (reference sequence). As DNA, the CDR3 is TGTGCCAGCAGCCAGGACATGAGGGATACGCAGTATTTT. Protein sequence: CASSQDMRDTQYF.

The chain links TRBV2 to TRBJ2-3; D is possibly TRBD1 (5 bases). Trimming removed 7 bases from V and 2 bases from J, with 19 bases in between. CDR3 length: 16 amino acids. Per the germline V gene, CDR1 is SNHLY and CDR2 is FYNNEI. CDR3 DNA sequence: TGTGCCAGCAATTGGGTGGGGTTAGGGGACACAGATACGCAGTATTTT. The encoded protein is CASNWVGLGDTDTQYF.

V and J are TRBV2 and TRBJ2-2; possibly TRBD2 for D (5 bases). This CDR3 spans 16 amino acids. Germline V gene sequence: CDR1 SNHLY, CDR2 FYNNEI. Trimming pared 6 bases from V and 5 bases from J, leaving 19 bases between. Here the CDR3 DNA reads TGTGCCAGCAGAGAACCCAACAGAGGAGGTACCGGGGAGCTGTTTTTT. This encodes CASREPNRGGTGELFF.

The chain carries TRBV28 and TRBJ2-3, with D hard to call. Trimming left V 5 bases short and J 9 bases short, with 18 bases between. This CDR3 contains 14 residues. Germline CDR1 is MDHEN and CDR2 is SYDVKM. The CDR3 here is CASSPPARRGTQYF. In DNA, the CDR3 is TGTGCCAGCAGTCCACCCGCCCGGAGAGGCACGCAGTATTTT.

V and J are TRBV6-5 and TRBJ1-5; D possibly corresponds to TRBD1 (5 bases). The CDR3 extends over 14 amino acids. The germline gives CDR1 MNHEY, CDR2 SVGAGI. Trimming shortened V by 6 bases and J by 6 bases, and 15 bases separated the two germline ends. Here the CDR3 DNA reads TGTGCCAGCAGCCTCCGGGGGGGAGCTCAGCCCCAGCATTTT. It is translated as CASSLRGGAQPQHF.

CDR3 DNA sequence: TGTGCCAGCAGTGACCTCTCCTACAATGAGCAGTTCTTC. The encoded protein is CASSDLSYNEQFF. This chain joins TRBV2 and TRBJ2-1; D is uncertain. Germline CDR1 reads SNHLY; CDR2 reads FYNNEI. This CDR3 has 13 amino acids. Deletions cut 3 bases from V and 0 bases from J, with 3 bases between.

The chain combines TRBV12-3 or TRBV12-4 with TRBJ2-3, with a weak D call TRBD2 (5 bases). CDR3 size: 13 residues. The V end lost 5 bases, the J end lost 2 bases, and 8 bases lay between the germline ends. CDR3: CASSTGITDTQYF. The CDR3 DNA is TGTGCCAGCAGTACCGGGATCACAGATACGCAGTATTTT.

The chain uses TRBV13 and TRBJ2-1; 10 nucleotides match TRBD2. Germline CDR1 reads PRHDT; CDR2 reads FYEKMQ (reference sequence). This CDR3 spans 15 amino acids. The ends lost 5 bases at V and 6 bases at J; junction bases unmatched: 7. The chain's CDR3 is CASSVLAGLGNEQFF. DNA of the CDR3: TGTGCCAGCAGCGTACTAGCGGGACTTGGCAATGAGCAGTTCTTC. The complete variable domain, with remaining parts taken from reference TRBV13 and TRBJ2-1, reads AAGVIQSPRHLIKEKRETATLKCYPIPRHDTVYWYQQGPGQDPQFLISFYEKMQSDKGSIPDRFSAQQFSDYHSELNMSSLELGDSALYFCASSVLAGLGNEQFFGPGTRLTVL.

The gene calls are TRBV6-6 and TRBJ2-5, with 8 bases that match TRBD1. This CDR3 has 14 amino acids. Germline V lookup: CDR1 MNHNY, CDR2 SVGAGI (reference sequence). V dropped 6 bases and J dropped 5; count of bases not matched to a gene: 8. The chain's CDR3 is CASRPRTGLETQYF. CDR3 DNA sequence: TGTGCCAGCAGGCCCCGGACAGGGCTTGAGACCCAGTACTTC.